These 17 T cell receptor beta chains share one sample of origin, sequenced in a study of early T cells in non-severe SARS-CoV-2 infection. Via MiXCR, TCRdb re-called the 5' RACE reads, giving one row per CDR3 protein. The table lists approximately 35,000 distinct CDR3 sequences, approximately 5% of them singletons. The sequencing input was whole blood. Receptors were obtained from an adult who was a healthcare worker with PCR-confirmed SARS-CoV-2 infection or an uninfected control (not recorded which).

This clonotype has a count of ten or more. The gene calls are TRBV5-5 and TRBJ2-5; D gene unclear. The V and J ends lost 0 bases and 5 bases respectively, with 11 bases between them. Germline V gives CDR1 SGHKS, CDR2 YYEKEE (reference sequence). The CDR3 runs to 14 residues. CDR3 protein: CASSLVPSPETQYF. The CDR3 DNA sequence: TGTGCCAGCAGCTTGGTTCCGTCCCCCGAGACCCAGTACTTC.

This clonotype is categorized as medium-sized. The chain links TRBV2 to TRBJ2-3, with 7 nucleotides matching TRBD2. The CDR3 extends over 16 amino acids. V lost 1 base, J lost 2 bases, and 6 bases stayed unmatched. Germline-derived CDR1 and CDR2 are SNHLY and FYNNEI. CDR3 nucleotides: TGTGCCAGCAGTGAAGGTTCCGGGACTAACACAGATACGCAGTATTTT. Translated: CASSEGSGTNTDTQYF.

This clonotype was counted ten times or more. This chain connects TRBV10-1 to TRBJ2-2; perhaps TRBD2 as D (6 bases). CDR3 length equals 15 residues. In germline, CDR1 is WNHNN, CDR2 SYGVQD (reference sequence). V shed 8 bases and J shed 1 base, with 14 bases lying between them. This CDR3 is CASSLGLVNTGELFF. CDR3 nucleotides: TGCGCCAGCTCCCTGGGACTCGTGAACACCGGGGAGCTGTTTTTT.

This clonotype was observed a few times. The chain is built from TRBV6-5 and TRBJ1-5; TRBD1 aligns across 7 bases. Germline trimming cut 6 bases from V and 3 bases from J; bases unmatched to any gene: 5. The germline V gene encodes CDR1 MNHEY and CDR2 SVGAGI. The CDR3 spans 14 residues. The CDR3 spells CASSKTGTNQPQHF. The CDR3 DNA reads TGTGCCAGCAGCAAGACAGGGACCAATCAGCCCCAGCATTTT.

This clonotype was found many times. The chain combines TRBV28 with TRBJ2-4, with D perhaps TRBD1 or TRBD2 (6 bases each). The V gene's germline CDR1 is MDHEN and CDR2 SYDVKM. CDR3 length equals 16 residues. The V gene lost 4 bases and the J gene lost 0 bases, with 13 bases spanning the gap. In DNA form, the CDR3 reads TGTGCCAGCAGTTCAGCCGGGGGCGAAGCCAAAAACATTCAGTACTTC. It translates to CASSSAGGEAKNIQYF.

This clonotype has a count of ten or more. This chain connects TRBV28 to TRBJ2-7, with a weak D call TRBD1 (5 bases). The CDR3 is 14 amino acids. The germline V gene encodes CDR1 MDHEN and CDR2 SYDVKM. Trimming removed 2 bases from V and 4 bases from J, with 12 bases in between. The CDR3 sequence is CASSLAREEYEQYF. The CDR3 region has the DNA TGTGCCAGCAGTTTAGCCAGGGAAGAGTACGAGCAGTACTTC. The whole variable domain, remainder taken from reference TRBV28 and TRBJ2-7, is DVKVTQSSRYLVKRTGEKVFLECVQDMDHENMFWYRQDPGLGLRLIYFSYDVKMKEKGDIPEGYSVSREKKERFSLILESASTNQTSMYLCASSLAREEYEQYFGPGTRLTVT.

The gene calls are TRBV11-2 and TRBJ2-1; D remains ambiguous. Germline V lookup: CDR1 SGHAT, CDR2 FQNNGV. The V end lost 1 base, the J end lost 4 bases, and 5 bases lay between the germline ends. The CDR3 is 13 residues long. The CDR3 reads CASSLVVYNEQFF. The CDR3 nucleotides read TGTGCCAGCAGCTTAGTAGTTTACAATGAGCAGTTCTTC.

This clonotype was seen at least ten times. The chain carries TRBV6-1 and TRBJ2-3; D might be TRBD1 or TRBD2, each matching 7 bases. Looked up from germline, CDR1 is MNHNS and CDR2 is SASEGT. V was pared by 1 base and J by 3 bases, with 14 bases between. This CDR3 spans 16 amino acids. DNA for the CDR3: TGTGCCAGCAGTGAAGTCAGGGGGGGGGCGACAGATACGCAGTATTTT. It specifies CASSEVRGGATDTQYF.

This clonotype has only a few counts. The chain carries TRBV29-1 and TRBJ2-5; D is unresolved. The V end was cut by 1 base, the J end by 9 bases, with 15 bases between. Germline CDR1 reads SQVTM; CDR2 reads ANQGSEA. CDR3 length: 13 residues. CDR3 sequence: CSVEGVADQAQYF. CDR3 DNA: TGCAGCGTTGAAGGGGTTGCGGATCAGGCCCAGTACTTC. The full variable domain, rest sourced from reference TRBV29-1 and TRBJ2-5, is SAVISQKPSRDICQRGTSLTIQCQVDSQVTMMFWYRQQPGQSLTLIATANQGSEATYESGFVIDKFPISRPNLTFSTLTVSNMSPEDSSIYLCSVEGVADQAQYFGPGTRLLVL.

This clonotype was found many times. J is TRBJ2-2 and V is TRBV6-5; 10 nucleotides agree with TRBD1. J was trimmed by 6 bases and V by 6 bases; bases with no gene match: 4. The CDR3 contains 14 residues. Germline-derived CDR1 and CDR2 are MNHEY and SVGAGI. CDR3 protein: CASRGDRGPGELFF. CDR3 nucleotides: TGTGCCAGCAGAGGGGACAGGGGTCCCGGGGAGCTGTTTTTT.

Many counts were recorded for this clonotype. CDR3 DNA: TGTGCCAGCAGCCGTATGAGGGGGACAGTTTCCTACGAGCAGTACTTC. As protein: CASSRMRGTVSYEQYF. The chain carries TRBV11-2 and TRBJ2-7; 7 bases are a match to TRBD1. Germline trimming cut 5 bases from V and 1 base from J; bases unmatched to any gene: 11. Germline-derived CDR1 and CDR2 are SGHAT and FQNNGV. The CDR3 is 16 amino acids.

This clonotype was found many times. The chain links TRBV11-2 to TRBJ1-1; D call uncertain. The CDR3 consists of 14 residues. The germline gives CDR1 SGHAT, CDR2 FQNNGV. V lost 1 base and J lost 4, with 10 bases in between. CDR3 sequence reads: CASSLGASGTEAFF. In DNA form, the CDR3 reads TGTGCCAGCAGCTTAGGGGCCTCGGGCACTGAAGCTTTCTTT.

The chain has TRBV6-4 and TRBJ2-3; TRBD2 aligns across 11 bases. The germline CDR1 and CDR2 sequences are MRHNA and SNTAGT. V lost 5 bases to trimming and J lost 2 bases; unmatched junction nucleotides: 3. This CDR3 region has 15 residues. CDR3 sequence: CASSLAGGTTDTQYF. For the CDR3, the DNA is TGTGCCAGCAGTCTAGCGGGGGGTACCACAGATACGCAGTATTTT.

This clonotype was counted many times. This rearrangement joins TRBV30 to TRBJ1-1; no clear D. The CDR3 is 12 amino acids. Germline V gives CDR1 GTSNPN, CDR2 SVGIG (reference sequence). V gave up 3 bases and J gave up 5 bases, with 10 bases separating them. CDR3 amino acids: CAWSSRGTEAFF. The DNA of the CDR3 is TGTGCCTGGAGCTCCCGAGGGACTGAAGCTTTCTTT.

This clonotype was seen only a few times. J is TRBJ1-2 and V is TRBV4-2; D perhaps matches TRBD1 (5 bases). The CDR3 runs to 15 residues. V was pared by 0 bases and J by 5 bases, with 13 bases between. CDR1 LGHNA and CDR2 YNFKEQ come from the germline V gene. Here the CDR3 reads CASSQERGSNYGYTF. The CDR3 DNA sequence: TGTGCCAGCAGCCAAGAAAGGGGCAGCAATTATGGCTACACCTTC.

This clonotype was detected ten times or more. The chain employs TRBV6-1 and TRBJ1-2; D is ambiguous. V was pared by 2 bases and J by 8 bases, with 12 bases between. The CDR3 runs to 13 residues. The germline V gene encodes CDR1 MNHNS and CDR2 SASEGT. CDR3 loop: CASSENRARGYTF. In DNA form, the CDR3 reads TGTGCCAGCAGTGAAAATAGGGCTCGGGGCTACACCTTC.

This clonotype occurred many times. The chain uses TRBV7-6 and TRBJ2-5; D uncertain. The V gene lost 2 bases and the J gene lost 1 base, with 8 bases spanning the gap. The length of the CDR3 is 14 residues. Germline V gives CDR1 SGHVS, CDR2 FNYEAQ. The chain's CDR3 is CASSLLTSQETQYF. In DNA, the CDR3 is TGTGCCAGCAGCTTATTGACAAGCCAAGAGACCCAGTACTTC.